These 20 T cell receptor beta chains came from one sample sequenced in a study of regulatory T cells in long-lasting Graves disease. Described time point: persistent/refractory GD, antithyroid drugs over 5 years with positive TRAb. PBMC RNA was the source of the TCR library. To make TCR beta libraries, researchers used iRepertoire HTBI primers and Arm-PCR of CDR3 regions. TCRdb used MiXCR to reprocess the multiplex PCR reads, holding one entry per CDR3 protein. The sample comprises approximately 470,000 distinct CDR3 sequences, 20% of which are singletons, and approximately 8% rests with the top ten. Sequencing used peripheral blood mononuclear cells (PBMCs), obtained when the disease was refractory, from a patient treated with antithyroid drugs. These receptors were taken from a female donor with Graves disease.

This clonotype was seen more than once but under ten times. The chain uses TRBV6-2 or TRBV6-3 and TRBJ2-1, with D possibly matching TRBD2 (5 bases). V gave up 4 bases and J gave up 6 bases, with 7 bases separating them. The length of the CDR3 is 12 residues. Germline V gene lookup returns CDR1 MNHEY and CDR2 SVGEGT. The CDR3 DNA reads as TGTGCCAGCAGTTCGGCGGGCAATGAGCAGTTCTTC. The encoded protein is CASSSAGNEQFF.

This clonotype has a handful of counts. This chain links TRBV5-1 with TRBJ2-2; 10 bases line up with TRBD2. J was trimmed by 6 bases and V by 0 bases; bases with no gene match: 8. The germline gives CDR1 SGHRS, CDR2 YFSETQ. This CDR3 contains 17 residues. The CDR3 loop is CASSLDALAGASGELFF. The CDR3 coding sequence is TGCGCCAGCAGCTTGGATGCTCTAGCGGGAGCATCCGGGGAGCTGTTTTTT.

This clonotype has just a few counts. The genes are TRBV12-3 or TRBV12-4 and TRBJ2-7; TRBD2 might be the D (7 bases). The CDR3 totals 15 residues. Trimming left V 8 bases short and J 7 bases short, with 24 bases between. In DNA form, the CDR3 reads TGTGCCAGCCGTGAAATCGGGGGCCTGGGGGGGGAGCAGTACTTC. Translated, it gives CASREIGGLGGEQYF.

This clonotype has only a few counts. V gene TRBV7-9 combines with J gene TRBJ1-2; D may be TRBD1 (6 bases). V was shortened by 2 bases and J by 0 bases, with 16 bases between the two germline ends. The CDR3 consists of 17 residues. From germline, CDR1 is SEHNR and CDR2 FQNEAQ (reference sequence). CDR3 in amino acids: CASSLWAGDQANYGYTF. In DNA form, the CDR3 reads TGTGCCAGCAGCTTATGGGCAGGGGACCAAGCTAACTATGGCTACACCTTC.

The chain links TRBV20-1 to TRBJ2-5; 10 nucleotides match TRBD2. The J segment lost 13 bases and the V segment lost 0 bases, leaving 17 bases of the junction unmatched. The CDR3 loop spans 16 amino acids. Germline CDR1 is DFQATT and CDR2 is SNEGSKA (reference sequence). The CDR3 DNA is TGCAGTGCTAGAGATCTTGCTAGCGGGAGTCTTGGGATGTGGTACTTC. The encoded protein is CSARDLASGSLGMWYF.

This clonotype was counted ten times or more. The DNA of the CDR3 is TGTGCCAGCAGTTTAATCCCTTCAGGGGCCGGGGAGCTGTTTTTT. This codes for CASSLIPSGAGELFF. J is TRBJ2-2 and V is TRBV28, with D tentatively TRBD1 (6 bases). This CDR3 contains 15 residues. Germline lookup yields CDR1 MDHEN and CDR2 SYDVKM. With 2 bases removed from V and 6 bases from J, the gap between germline ends came to 13 bases. Full variable domain (outside the CDR3, taken from reference TRBV28 and TRBJ2-2): DVKVTQSSRYLVKRTGEKVFLECVQDMDHENMFWYRQDPGLGLRLIYFSYDVKMKEKGDIPEGYSVSREKKERFSLILESASTNQTSMYLCASSLIPSGAGELFFGEGSRLTVL.

This clonotype was observed at least ten times. V gene TRBV7-9 combines with J gene TRBJ2-7, with unresolved D. Germline CDR1 reads SEHNR; CDR2 reads FQNEAQ (reference sequence). The CDR3 has 12 amino acids. V lost 1 base to trimming and J lost 6 bases, with 7 bases between them. The DNA of the CDR3 is TGTGCCAGCAGCTTAGGTAGGGTCGAGCAGTACTTC. It codes for CASSLGRVEQYF.

The chain joins TRBV6-1 to TRBJ1-6; D unclear. There are 13 residues in the CDR3. V was clipped by 8 bases and J by 10 bases, with 15 bases between them. Germline V gives CDR1 MNHNS, CDR2 SASEGT. In DNA, the CDR3 is TGTGCCAGCCAATTCTACGCTGGCTCACCCCTCCACTTT. Residues: CASQFYAGSPLHF.

This clonotype was counted between two and nine times. The CDR3 DNA reads TGTGCCAGCCTCGGACTTGTAGACTACGAGCAGTACTTC. This sequence encodes CASLGLVDYEQYF. This rearrangement joins TRBV6-1 to TRBJ2-7; D is perhaps TRBD2 (5 bases). The V gene's germline CDR1 is MNHNS and CDR2 SASEGT. The CDR3 contains 13 residues. V gave up 8 bases and J gave up 3 bases, with 14 bases separating them.

This clonotype has a handful of counts. The chain combines TRBV5-1 with TRBJ1-2; D is possibly TRBD1 (5 bases). The V end lost 4 bases, the J end lost 4 bases, and 14 bases lay between the germline ends. The germline gives CDR1 SGHRS, CDR2 YFSETQ. The CDR3 runs 14 residues. As DNA, the CDR3 is TGCGCCAGCAGCGTACAACGGGGCGCCTATGGCTACACCTTC. It encodes CASSVQRGAYGYTF.

The chain recombines TRBV5-5 with TRBJ2-7; D ambiguous. V lost 3 bases to trimming and J lost 2 bases, with 18 bases between them. Germline assignment: CDR1 SGHKS and CDR2 YYEKEE (reference sequence). The CDR3 extends over 16 amino acids. CDR3 loop: CASSSSADLRTYEQYF. Here the CDR3 DNA reads TGTGCCAGCAGCTCGTCCGCGGACCTCAGGACCTACGAGCAGTACTTC.

The rearrangement uses TRBV7-9 and TRBJ1-2; 9 bases line up with TRBD1. Trimming cost V 11 bases and J 8 bases; bases outside gene matches: 12. Germline V lookup: CDR1 SEHNR, CDR2 FQNEAQ (reference sequence). The CDR3 extends over 13 amino acids. Here the CDR3 reads CAYPITGGAGYTF. The CDR3 coding sequence is TGTGCCTACCCTATTACAGGGGGCGCGGGCTACACCTTC.

The V and J genes are TRBV15 and TRBJ1-6; D not certain. The germline V and J ends were trimmed by 8 bases and 7 bases, with 12 bases remaining between them. The germline gives CDR1 LNHNV, CDR2 YYDKDF (reference sequence). The CDR3 consists of 13 residues. CDR3 sequence (DNA): TGTGCCACCTGCCGTGGTATGAATTCACCCCTCCACTTT. This sequence encodes CATCRGMNSPLHF.

Concerning this clonotype itself: A much larger clone differs from this one at a single base, so this may be a read error. V usage is TRBV5-4 and J usage is TRBJ2-7; D unresolved. Trimming pared 5 bases from V and 1 base from J, leaving 10 bases between. The germline CDR1 and CDR2 sequences are SGHNT and YYREEE (reference sequence). The CDR3 spans 13 residues. The CDR3 DNA sequence: TGTGCCAGCAGGACGGACGCATCCTACGAGCAGTACTTC. Translated, it gives CASRTDASYEQYF.

This clonotype has a count of ten or more. V and J are TRBV6-1 and TRBJ1-5; D unclear. CDR3 length equals 15 residues. Per germline, CDR1 MNHNS and CDR2 SASEGT. Between the trimmed V and J ends, which lost 4 bases and 1 base, there was a span of 11 bases. The DNA for the CDR3 is TGTGCCAGCAGTGTGGGGAAGGCGAGCAATCAGCCCCAGCATTTT. It is translated as CASSVGKASNQPQHF.

This clonotype was seen a few times. The CDR3 sequence: CASSLGGVSSGANVLTF. Here the CDR3 DNA reads TGTGCCAGCAGCTTGGGGGGCGTAAGCTCTGGGGCCAACGTCCTGACTTTC. The genes are TRBV7-2 and TRBJ2-6; D might be TRBD1 or TRBD2, each matching 6 bases. CDR1 SGHTA and CDR2 FQGNSA come from the germline V gene. The length of the CDR3 is 17 residues. The ends were cut back, 3 bases at V and 0 bases at J, with 12 bases in the middle.

Concerning this clonotype: Germline is not matched at one junction end, which may reflect a read error. The chain is built from TRBV5-1 and TRBJ2-5; a weak D match, TRBD2 (6 bases). Germline-derived CDR1 and CDR2 are SGHRS and YFSETQ. CDR3 length equals 15 residues. The CDR3 here is CVSSSLGTFGETQYF. DNA of the CDR3: TGCGTCAGCAGCTCCCTTGGGACTTTCGGGGAGACCCAGTACTTC.

V usage is TRBV5-1 and J usage is TRBJ2-7, with D tentatively TRBD1 (6 bases). This CDR3 contains 15 residues. The V end lost 3 bases, the J end lost 0 bases, and 13 bases lay between the germline ends. Germline V CDR1 and CDR2: SGHRS, YFSETQ. The CDR3, as DNA: TGCGCCAGCAGCTCCGTGGGGGCCAGCTCCTACGAGCAGTACTTC. Protein product: CASSSVGASSYEQYF. The full variable domain, in which reference TRBV5-1 and TRBJ2-7 provide the parts outside the CDR3, is KAGVTQTPRYLIKTRGQQVTLSCSPISGHRSVSWYQQTPGQGLQFLFEYFSETQRNKGNFPGRFSGRQFSNSRSEMNVSTLELGDSALYLCASSSVGASSYEQYFGPGTRLTVT.

The chain joins TRBV6-2 or TRBV6-3 to TRBJ2-2; the D gene is possibly TRBD2 (6 bases). CDR1 and CDR2 from the germline V gene are MNHEY and SVGEGT. CDR3 length: 15 amino acids. V lost 6 bases, J lost 1 base, and 12 bases lay in between. The CDR3 DNA sequence: TGTGCCAGCAGAAGGGCTAGCGTGAACACCGGGGAGCTGTTTTTT. Translation: CASRRASVNTGELFF.

This clonotype came up many times. The chain is built from TRBV28 and TRBJ1-4; D is unresolved. This CDR3 has 15 residues. The germline V gene encodes CDR1 MDHEN and CDR2 SYDVKM. The ends were cut back, 4 bases at V and 0 bases at J, with 9 bases in the middle. The CDR3: CASSSSQTTNEKLFF. As DNA, the CDR3 is TGTGCCAGCAGTTCCAGTCAAACAACTAATGAAAAACTGTTTTTT.